This T cell receptor beta chain originates from a study of shared T cell receptors in the human thymus (dated by TCRdb to the early 2020s). About the full investigation: The study investigated the way shared, self-reactive T-cell receptor alpha chains are produced in the human thymus.

V is pared back by 7 bases and J by 2 bases, with 25 bases lying between the germline termini. CDR1 and CDR2 were assigned from the germline V gene as MDHEN and SYDVKM. The CDR3 goes from the cysteine to the phenylalanine over 18 residues. Only the CDR3 region is kept as DNA, spanning 54 bases read in frame from base 1. Libraries were made using the immunoSEQ multiplex PCR assay. TCRdb took over this immuneACCESS table, retaining in-frame rearrangements with V and J assigned. Such tables are incomplete; in checked studies, under half of the missing clones stem from an unresolved V gene, and the remainder is unexplained. In this sample the table shows some 720,000 clones, over 75% of which occur a single time. Of the sample, 0.0095% to 0.011% is held by the ten largest clones. Comments on this clone: Its antigen remains undetermined. Qualities for individual bases were not recorded, and no much larger clone is one base off.

The same data also contributed to another study, on human thymus T cells. Reported in the second study: In Finland, the donors were immunologically healthy infants who were having open corrective cardiac surgery for congenital heart defects. Thymus tissue was collected as surgical resects that were removed during corrective cardiac surgery. Biased V and J gene segment usage appeared to be present in both thymic and peripheral blood repertoires. Highly overlapping thymic TCR repertoires among unrelated individuals were reported in the related research. The study used roughly 8 infant thymus samples plus four related peripheral blood samples to characterize TCR alpha and beta repertoires. Donor ages ranged from roughly 6 to 250 days, and the cohort comprised 5 to 7 male and a couple of female infants. After being mechanically released from the tissue, thymocytes were kept at -70 degrees C in pellets of roughly 9.5-31 million cells. A QIAsymphony instrument was used to extract genomic DNA from frozen cell pellets. Using the immunoSEQ multiplex PCR assay, the TCRB and TCRAD loci were amplified from a standardized quantity of quality-controlled genomic DNA. The amplicons spanned the V(D)J region and were long enough to cover the CDR3 and allow V and J genes to be identified. The amplicons were sequenced on an Illumina platform via the commercial immunoSEQ service. Primer bias and sequencing errors were corrected using previously described methods, and TCRAD and TCRB definitions followed the IMGT database. Repertoires were analysed with immunoSEQ Analyzer 3.0 and VDJTools, covering basic statistics, V/J segment usage, diversity estimates, rarefaction and pairwise overlap. Chao1, ChaoE, Efron-Thisted, Shannon and inverse Simpson indices were used to estimate diversity, which was also estimated on datasets down-sampled to the smallest sample. Repertoire overlap was assessed by strict matching of CDR3 nucleotide sequence, V gene and J gene, and clustering was done by Jaccard-based multidimensional scaling. On average, thymus samples gave 750,000 to 1,000,000 unique TCRB clonotypes, whereas blood samples gave about 84,000.

The receptor chain draws on TRBV28 and TRBJ2-3; perhaps TRBD2 is the D gene, with 6 bases matching. The TCR was taken from a boy under three years old with a congenital heart defect. Donor details come from another sample of the same person, matched by shared clones. Sequenced material: thymocytes. The sequenced DNA is TGTGCCAGCACCACACACCGGAGGGGTCTTTCCGACACAGATACGCAGTATTTT. It encodes CASTTHRRGLSDTDTQYF.